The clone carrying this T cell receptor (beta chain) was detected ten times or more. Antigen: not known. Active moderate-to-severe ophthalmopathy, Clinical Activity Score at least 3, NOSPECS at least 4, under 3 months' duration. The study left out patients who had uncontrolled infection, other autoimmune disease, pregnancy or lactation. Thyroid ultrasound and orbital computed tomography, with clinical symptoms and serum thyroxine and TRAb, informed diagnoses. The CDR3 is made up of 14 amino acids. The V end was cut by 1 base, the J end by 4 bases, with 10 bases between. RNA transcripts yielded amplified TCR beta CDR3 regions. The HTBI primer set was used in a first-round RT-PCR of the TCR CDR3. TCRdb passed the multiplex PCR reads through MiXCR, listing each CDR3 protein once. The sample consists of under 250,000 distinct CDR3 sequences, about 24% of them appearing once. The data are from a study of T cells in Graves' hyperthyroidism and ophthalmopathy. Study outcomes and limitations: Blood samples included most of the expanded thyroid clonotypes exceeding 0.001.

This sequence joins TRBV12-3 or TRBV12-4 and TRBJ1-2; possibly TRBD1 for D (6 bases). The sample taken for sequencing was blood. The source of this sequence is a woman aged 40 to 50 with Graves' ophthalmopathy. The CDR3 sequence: CASSLEGRGYGYTF. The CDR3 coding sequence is TGTGCCAGCAGTTTAGAGGGCAGGGGCTATGGCTACACCTTC.